The sequence of this TCR beta chain was determined in a study of T cells in Graves' hyperthyroidism and ophthalmopathy. General observations from the study: A 13 V-J model separated ophthalmopathy from stable hyperthyroidism.

The CDR3 regions of TCR beta were amplified from RNA transcripts. The HTBI primer set was used in a first-round RT-PCR of the TCR CDR3. TCRdb re-called the multiplex PCR reads with MiXCR, one entry per CDR3 protein. This table holds 400,000 to 550,000 distinct CDR3 sequences, less than 25% found once. Germline CDR1 and CDR2: MGHRA and YSYEKL. This CDR3 spans 15 amino acids. J was trimmed by 3 bases and V by 6 bases; bases with no gene match: 4. This clonotype appeared many times. Antigen unknown. The receptor was isolated from a woman younger than 45 with Graves' ophthalmopathy. The chain is built from TRBV4-1 and TRBJ2-6, with TRBD1 identical over 8 bases. Sequencing was done on a sample of blood. CDR3 DNA sequence: TGCGCCAGCAGTTCCAGGGGGCTTGGGGCCAACGTCCTGACTTTC. Its translation is CASSSRGLGANVLTF.